The 22 T cell receptor beta chains below all came from one sample that was sequenced in a study of T cell responses to AZD1222 COVID-19 vaccine. Here immunoSEQ multiplex PCR was the method, and the copy in TCRdb shows in-frame clones only, minus some. This table has more than 100,000 clones, about 90% appearing once. The sample consisted of peripheral blood, taken on day 0 of AZD1222 vaccination. The receptors were gathered from an adult in good health.

The rearrangement uses TRBV7-3 and TRBJ2-1; D unresolved. The CDR3 length is 12 residues. In germline, CDR1 is SGHTA, CDR2 FQGTGA. Trimming pared 8 bases from V and 7 bases from J, leaving 12 bases between. CDR3 sequence reads: CASSGVENEQFF. The CDR3 DNA reads TGTGCCAGCTCCGGAGTGGAAAATGAGCAGTTCTTC.

This chain links TRBV11-3 with TRBJ1-6; a weak D match, TRBD1 (5 bases). Germline V gene data show CDR1 as SGHNT and CDR2 as YENEEA. This CDR3 has 13 residues. Trimming pared 4 bases from V and 14 bases from J, leaving 15 bases between. CDR3 sequence (DNA): TGTGCCAGCAGCTCAACCGAGGAAGGGGCCCTCCACTTT. Its translation: CASSSTEEGALHF.

The rearrangement links TRBV12-3 or TRBV12-4 to TRBJ2-1; 10 bases match TRBD2. The length of the CDR3 is 13 residues. The trim removed 5 bases at V and 6 bases at J, leaving 1 base unmatched. The CDR3 is CASSRTSGNEQFF. DNA of the CDR3: TGTGCCAGCAGTCGGACTAGCGGCAATGAGCAGTTCTTC.

This clone was seen a handful of times. The chain employs TRBV5-1 and TRBJ1-2, with D possibly TRBD1 on 6 matching bases. The CDR3 runs 15 residues. Germline-derived CDR1 and CDR2 are SGHRS and YFSETQ. V lost 4 bases, J lost 4 bases, and 17 bases lay in between. The CDR3 is CASSARQASGYGYTF. The CDR3 bases are TGCGCCAGCAGCGCCAGACAGGCGTCCGGCTATGGCTACACCTTC.

The V gene is TRBV12-3 or TRBV12-4, the J gene TRBJ2-3, with D uncertain. CDR3 size: 12 residues. Between the trimmed V and J ends, which lost 1 base and 8 bases, there was a span of 7 bases. CDR3 residues: CASSLVKATQYF. CDR3 in DNA: TGTGCCAGCAGTTTAGTAAAGGCTACGCAGTATTTT.

The V call is TRBV29-1, the J call TRBJ1-2; 10 bases line up with TRBD1. The CDR3 totals 14 residues. V was pared by 5 bases and J by 4 bases, with 7 bases of the junction left unmatched. Germline V CDR1 and CDR2: SQVTM, ANQGSEA. The DNA of the CDR3 is TGCAGCGTTAGAGGGGGGGACAGGGGCTATGGCTACACCTTC. As protein: CSVRGGDRGYGYTF.

This rearrangement joins TRBV5-4 to TRBJ1-1; D not certain. Trimming took 0 bases from V and 0 from J, leaving 6 bases between them. Germline CDR1 and CDR2: SGHNT and YYREEE (reference sequence). The CDR3 consists of 14 residues. The CDR3 protein is CASSLEQMNTEAFF. The CDR3, as DNA: TGTGCCAGCAGCTTGGAACAGATGAACACTGAAGCTTTCTTT. The full variable domain, with the rest looked up from reference TRBV5-4 and TRBJ1-1, is ETGVTQSPTHLIKTRGQQVTLRCSSQSGHNTVSWYQQALGQGPQFIFQYYREEENGRGNFPPRFSGLQFPNYSSELNVNALELDDSALYLCASSLEQMNTEAFFGQGTRLTVV.

Here the CDR3 reads CAWSVEGAVEAFF. As DNA, the CDR3 is TGTGCCTGGAGTGTAGAGGGGGCAGTTGAAGCTTTCTTT. The chain has TRBV30 and TRBJ1-1; 7 bases are a match to TRBD1. The CDR3 extends over 13 amino acids. V shed 0 bases and J 7 bases; nucleotides not matched to a gene: 5. Germline V gene sequence: CDR1 GTSNPN, CDR2 SVGIG (reference sequence).

The CDR3 loop is CASSLSPLQGTEAFF. The CDR3 DNA is TGTGCCAGCAGTTTATCCCCCCTCCAGGGGACTGAAGCTTTCTTT. The rearrangement links TRBV28 to TRBJ1-1, with D possibly TRBD1 on 6 matching bases. CDR3 length: 15 amino acids. V was trimmed by 1 base and J by 5 bases, leaving 14 bases between them. Germline V gives CDR1 MDHEN, CDR2 SYDVKM.

The CDR3 nucleotides read TGTGCCAGCAGCCTCAACAGACGAAGTAATGAAAAACTGTTTTTT. Translated, it gives CASSLNRRSNEKLFF. This chain joins TRBV7-8 and TRBJ1-4; the D is unclear. The V end was cut by 5 bases, the J end by 4 bases, with 14 bases between. This CDR3 spans 15 amino acids. The V gene's germline CDR1 is SGHVS and CDR2 FQNEAQ. Variable domain in full (rest from reference TRBV7-8 and TRBJ1-4): GAGVSQSPRYKVAKRGQDVALRCDPISGHVSLFWYQQALGQGPEFLTYFQNEAQLDKSGLPSDRFFAERPEGSVSTLKIQRTQQEDSAVYLCASSLNRRSNEKLFFGSGTQLSVL.

V gene TRBV11-1 combines with J gene TRBJ2-7, with TRBD2 identical over 8 bases. J gave up 1 base and V 5 bases, and 4 bases lay outside the gene matches. CDR3 length equals 14 residues. Germline loops: CDR1 SGHAT, CDR2 FQDESV (reference sequence). The CDR3 sequence: CASSHGGASYEQYF. The CDR3 DNA sequence: TGTGCCAGCAGCCACGGGGGGGCTTCCTACGAGCAGTACTTC.

The rearrangement uses TRBV29-1 and TRBJ2-5, with 8 bases lining up with TRBD1. The germline gives CDR1 SQVTM, CDR2 ANQGSEA. Losses at the gene ends were 2 bases for V and 4 bases for J; bases not matched to a gene: 3. This CDR3 has 13 residues. Here the CDR3 DNA reads TGCAGCGTTGAATCCGGGACAGGAGAGACCCAGTACTTC. Translation gives CSVESGTGETQYF.

This chain joins TRBV29-1 and TRBJ2-5; TRBD2 might be the D (7 bases). In germline, CDR1 is SQVTM, CDR2 ANQGSEA. V was cut by 6 bases and J by 2 bases, with 13 bases left in between. This CDR3 is 13 amino acids long. This CDR3 reads CSVQGGRQETQYF. The CDR3 DNA reads as TGCAGCGTACAGGGAGGGCGGCAAGAGACCCAGTACTTC.

This rearrangement joins TRBV6-5 to TRBJ1-1; D unresolved. The germline V gene encodes CDR1 MNHEY and CDR2 SVGAGI. The ends were cut back, 10 bases at V and 9 bases at J, with 24 bases in the middle. The CDR3 contains 14 residues. The CDR3 bases are TGTGCCACCTCGGACGGAGTCAGAACAACCCAAGCTTTCTTT. As protein: CATSDGVRTTQAFF.

The V call is TRBV19, the J call TRBJ2-7; TRBD2 matches at 9 bases. There are 15 residues in the CDR3. The germline gives CDR1 LNHDA, CDR2 SQIVND (reference sequence). V trimming: 7 bases; J trimming: 2 bases; junction bases outside the gene matches: 9. This CDR3 is CASTLGSGRPYEQYF. The CDR3 nucleotides are TGTGCCAGTACCTTGGGGAGCGGGAGGCCCTACGAGCAGTACTTC.

The chain couples TRBV6-2 or TRBV6-3 to TRBJ2-4; D unresolved. The CDR3 is made up of 12 amino acids. With 3 bases removed from V and 6 bases from J, the gap between germline ends came to 6 bases. CDR1 is MNHEY and CDR2 is SVGEGT in the germline V gene. CDR3 sequence (DNA): TGTGCCAGCAGTTATTGGACAAACATTCAGTACTTC. Translated: CASSYWTNIQYF.

The CDR3 reads CASSTAGTGGTEAFF. DNA of the CDR3: TGCGCCAGCAGCACAGCCGGGACAGGGGGCACTGAAGCTTTCTTT. The chain employs TRBV5-1 and TRBJ1-1, with 11 bases fitting TRBD1. Per the germline V gene, CDR1 is SGHRS and CDR2 is YFSETQ. The CDR3 is 15 residues long. The ends lost 4 bases at V and 4 bases at J; junction bases unmatched: 6.

This clone was counted only a few times. The genes are TRBV28 and TRBJ2-7; 7 bases match TRBD2. The CDR3 contains 13 residues. Trimming cost V 9 bases and J 4 bases; bases outside gene matches: 9. Per the germline V gene, CDR1 is MDHEN and CDR2 is SYDVKM. CDR3 in DNA: TGTGCCAGTGAGGCTAGCGGAAAATACGAGCAGTACTTC. It codes for CASEASGKYEQYF.

This clone occurred once. The rearrangement links TRBV18 to TRBJ1-6; tentatively, D is TRBD1 (5 bases). Trimming removed 3 bases at V and 5 bases at J, with 8 bases between. This CDR3 has 14 amino acids. The germline V gene has CDR1 KGHSH and CDR2 LQKENI. In DNA form, the CDR3 reads TGTGCCAGCTCACCCGACAGTAATAATTCACCCCTCCACTTT. Translation gives CASSPDSNNSPLHF.

The chain has TRBV28 and TRBJ1-5; D is undetermined. CDR3 length: 15 residues. V lost 7 bases to trimming and J lost 2 bases, with 15 bases between them. Germline CDR1 and CDR2: MDHEN and SYDVKM. The CDR3 loop is CASIPTGFRNQPQHF. The CDR3 DNA sequence: TGTGCCAGCATCCCTACGGGTTTTCGCAATCAGCCCCAGCATTTT.

This chain joins TRBV5-5 and TRBJ1-2; weak D call: TRBD1 (5 bases). Per germline, CDR1 SGHKS and CDR2 YYEKEE (reference sequence). V was clipped by 5 bases and J by 11 bases, with 19 bases between them. CDR3 length equals 13 residues. This chain's CDR3 is CASSIQAGTQYTF. The CDR3 DNA reads as TGTGCCAGCAGTATTCAAGCCGGGACTCAGTACACCTTC.

CDR3 coding DNA: TGCAGCGTTTGGGGACTAGCGAGCACAGATACGCAGTATTTT. As protein: CSVWGLASTDTQYF. V is TRBV29-1 and J is TRBJ2-3; 10 bases map to TRBD2. Losses at the gene ends were 5 bases for V and 0 bases for J; bases not matched to a gene: 2. CDR1 and CDR2 from the germline V gene are SQVTM and ANQGSEA. CDR3 length: 14 residues.